A selection of T cell receptor beta chains follows, all from one sample in a study of blood T cell repertoires in COVID-19. Profiled with immunoSEQ multiplex PCR; TCRdb holds only in-frame clones, not every one. This table has around 310,000 clones, roughly 89% appearing once. Material: PBMCs or T cells enriched from blood (not recorded which). The receptors derive from a woman between 25 and 40 years old who had recovered from COVID-19. The conserved cysteine and the conserved F or W are not part of the CDR3 here. Only part of the rows carry a size: once, few, many, or a class if the clone is expanded.

>NA|TRBJ2-7|TRBV6-5
ASSQTSGRDEQY
>NA|TRBJ2-2|TRBV19
ASNLGGLAATGELF
>few|TRBJ2-2|TRBV2
ASSLSSNTGELF
>NA|TRBJ2-1|TRBV7-2
ASSLGTGGNNEQF
>NA|TRBJ2-2|TRBV29-1
SVRLPNTGELF
>NA|TRBJ2-4|TRBV7-9
ASSSGAGGDIQY
>NA|TRBJ2-1|TRBV20-1
SAAAYNEQF
>few|TRBJ2-7|TRBV2
ASIRPGLNYEQY
>NA|TRBJ2-7|TRBV2
ASTGSYEQY
>NA|TRBJ2-7|TRBV11-1
ASSKPGLAHYEQY